Detailed here is one T cell receptor beta chain. Antigen specificity is unknown. This record comes from a study of identical twins. General study findings and limits: There were fewer insertions in abundant cord blood beta clonotypes, but memory repertoires showed no such pattern. In monozygotic twins, models underestimated the sharing of out-of-frame TCR alpha.

TCRdb re-analysed the 5' RACE reads in MiXCR, keeping a single row per CDR3 protein. The table records 1.5 million to 2 million distinct CDR3 sequences, roughly a third of them present only once. This CDR3 contains 16 residues. The germline V and J ends were trimmed by 0 bases and 0 bases, with 12 bases remaining between them. CDR1 and CDR2 from the germline V gene are GTSNPN and SVGIG (reference sequence). The rearrangement links TRBV30 to TRBJ2-1; D uncertain. This clonotype was obtained from a newborn girl in good health. The sample was cord blood. The CDR3 loop reads CAWSVKRIHSYNEQFF. Written as DNA, the CDR3 is TGTGCCTGGAGTGTTAAAAGGATCCACTCCTACAATGAGCAGTTCTTC.